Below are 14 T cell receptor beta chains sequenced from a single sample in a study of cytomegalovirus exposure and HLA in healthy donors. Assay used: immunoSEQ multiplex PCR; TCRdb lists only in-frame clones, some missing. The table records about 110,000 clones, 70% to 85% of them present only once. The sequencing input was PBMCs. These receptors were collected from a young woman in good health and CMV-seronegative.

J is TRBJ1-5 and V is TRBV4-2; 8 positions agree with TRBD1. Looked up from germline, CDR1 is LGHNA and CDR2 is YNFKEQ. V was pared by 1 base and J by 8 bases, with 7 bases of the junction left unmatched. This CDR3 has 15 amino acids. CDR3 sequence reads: CASSQGDRTKEPQHF. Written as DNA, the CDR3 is TGTGCCAGCAGCCAAGGGGACAGGACGAAAGAGCCCCAGCATTTT.

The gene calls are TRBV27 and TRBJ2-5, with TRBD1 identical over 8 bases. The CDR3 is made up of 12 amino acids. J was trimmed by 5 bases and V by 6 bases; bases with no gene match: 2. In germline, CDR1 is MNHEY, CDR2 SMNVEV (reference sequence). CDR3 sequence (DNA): TGTGCCAGCAGACAGGGGGTTGAGACCCAGTACTTC. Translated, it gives CASRQGVETQYF.

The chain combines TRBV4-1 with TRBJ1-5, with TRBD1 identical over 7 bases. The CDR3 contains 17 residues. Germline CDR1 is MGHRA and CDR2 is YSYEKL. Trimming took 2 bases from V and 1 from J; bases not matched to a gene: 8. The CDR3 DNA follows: TGCGCCAGCAGCCAATCCGGGACAGCGACAAGCAATCAGCCCCAGCATTTT. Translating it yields CASSQSGTATSNQPQHF.

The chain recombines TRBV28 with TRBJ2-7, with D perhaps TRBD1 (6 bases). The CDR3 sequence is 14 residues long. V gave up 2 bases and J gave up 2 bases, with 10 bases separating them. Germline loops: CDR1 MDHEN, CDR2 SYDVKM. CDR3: CASSLMGHTYEQYF. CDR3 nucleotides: TGTGCCAGCAGTTTAATGGGACACACCTACGAGCAGTACTTC.

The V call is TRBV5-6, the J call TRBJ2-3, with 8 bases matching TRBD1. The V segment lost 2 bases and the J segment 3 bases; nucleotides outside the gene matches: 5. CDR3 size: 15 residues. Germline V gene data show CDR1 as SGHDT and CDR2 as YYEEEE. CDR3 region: CASSFRDRRTDTQYF. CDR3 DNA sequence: TGTGCCAGCAGCTTCCGGGACAGGAGGACAGATACGCAGTATTTT. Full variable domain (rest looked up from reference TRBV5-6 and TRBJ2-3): DAGVTQSPTHLIKTRGQQVTLRCSPKSGHDTVSWYQQALGQGPQFIFQYYEEEERQRGNFPDRFSGHQFPNYSSELNVNALLLGDSALYLCASSFRDRRTDTQYFGPGTRLTVL.

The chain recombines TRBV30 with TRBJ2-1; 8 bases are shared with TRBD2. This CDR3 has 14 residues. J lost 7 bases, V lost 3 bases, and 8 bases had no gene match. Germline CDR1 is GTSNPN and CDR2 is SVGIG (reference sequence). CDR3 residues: CAWRTGGARNEQFF. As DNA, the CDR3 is TGTGCCTGGAGGACCGGGGGGGCCAGGAATGAGCAGTTCTTC.

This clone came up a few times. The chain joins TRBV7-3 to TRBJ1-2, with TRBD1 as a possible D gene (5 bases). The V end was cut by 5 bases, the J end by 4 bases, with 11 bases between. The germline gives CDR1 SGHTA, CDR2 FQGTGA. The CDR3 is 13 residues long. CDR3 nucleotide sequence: TGTGCCAGCAGCCAACCGCAGGGCTATGGCTACACCTTC. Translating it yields CASSQPQGYGYTF.

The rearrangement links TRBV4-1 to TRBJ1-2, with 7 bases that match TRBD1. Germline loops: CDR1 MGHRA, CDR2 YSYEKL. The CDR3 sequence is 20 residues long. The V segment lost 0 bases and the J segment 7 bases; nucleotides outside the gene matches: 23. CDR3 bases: TGCGCCAGCAGCCAAGACCACTTCAAGCCCACGACAGGGAATCTTGGTGGCTACACCTTC. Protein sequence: CASSQDHFKPTTGNLGGYTF.

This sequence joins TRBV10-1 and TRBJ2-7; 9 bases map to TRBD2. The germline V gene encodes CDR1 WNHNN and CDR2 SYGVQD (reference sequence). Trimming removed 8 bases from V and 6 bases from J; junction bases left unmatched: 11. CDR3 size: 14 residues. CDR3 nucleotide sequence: TGCGCCAGCCCTAAGCGGGGGGTGCCTTTCGAGCAGTACTTC. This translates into CASPKRGVPFEQYF.

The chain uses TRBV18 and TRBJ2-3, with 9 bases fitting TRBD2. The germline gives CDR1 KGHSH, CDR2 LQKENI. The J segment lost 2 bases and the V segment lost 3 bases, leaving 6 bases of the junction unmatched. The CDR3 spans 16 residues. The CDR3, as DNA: TGTGCCAGCTCACCCATCCTAGCGGGAAACACAGATACGCAGTATTTT. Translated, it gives CASSPILAGNTDTQYF.

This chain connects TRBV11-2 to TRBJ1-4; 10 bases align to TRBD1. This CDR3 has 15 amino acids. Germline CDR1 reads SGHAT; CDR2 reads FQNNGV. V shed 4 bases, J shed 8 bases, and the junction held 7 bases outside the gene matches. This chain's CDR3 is CASSYGQGVGEKLFF. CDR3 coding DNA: TGTGCCAGCAGCTACGGACAGGGGGTAGGGGAAAAACTGTTTTTT.

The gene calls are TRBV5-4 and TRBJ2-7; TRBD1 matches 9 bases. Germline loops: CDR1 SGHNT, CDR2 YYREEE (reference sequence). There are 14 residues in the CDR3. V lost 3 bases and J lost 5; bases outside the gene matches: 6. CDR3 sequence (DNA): TGTGCCAGCAGCTGGCGGACAGGGGACCACGAGCAGTACTTC. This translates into CASSWRTGDHEQYF.

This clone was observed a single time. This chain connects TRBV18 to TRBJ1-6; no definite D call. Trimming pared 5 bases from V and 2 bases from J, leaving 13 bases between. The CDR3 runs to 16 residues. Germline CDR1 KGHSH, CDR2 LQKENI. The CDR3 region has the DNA TGTGCCAGCTCAGCGACGACTGGAACCTATAATTCACCCCTCCACTTT. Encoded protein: CASSATTGTYNSPLHF. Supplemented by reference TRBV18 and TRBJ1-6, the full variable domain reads NAGVMQNPRHLVRRRGQEARLRCSPMKGHSHVYWYRQLPEEGLKFMVYLQKENIIDESGMPKERFSAEFPKEGPSILRIQQVVRGDSAAYFCASSATTGTYNSPLHFGNGTRLTVT.

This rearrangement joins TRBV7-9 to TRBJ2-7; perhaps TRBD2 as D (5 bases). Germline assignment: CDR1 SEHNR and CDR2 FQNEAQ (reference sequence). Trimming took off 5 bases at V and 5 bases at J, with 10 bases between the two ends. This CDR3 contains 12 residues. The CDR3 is CASSAYGDEQYF. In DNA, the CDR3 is TGTGCCAGCAGCGCCTACGGGGACGAGCAGTACTTC.